This paragraph reports one T cell receptor (beta chain). Its antigen is currently not known. No base qualities exist here, and no much larger clone lies one base off it. The data derive from a study of vaccination effects on CD4 cells after COVID-19 (dated by TCRdb to the early 2020s). At the level of the whole study: In the ViraFEST assay, PBMC were stimulated with viral peptide pools, and antigen-specific CD4+ T cell clonotypes were then identified by expansion using TCR sequencing. Cultures from other donors in the study were sequenced with the Oncomine TCR Beta short-read assay on an Illumina iSeq 100. Some 2 million PBMC per well were cultured with about 9 ug/ml peptides in IMDM containing about 5% human AB serum, 8.5 to 10 IU/ml IL-2 and gentamicin. The study compared SARS-CoV-2 spike-specific CD4+ TCR repertoires before and after mRNA vaccination in COVID-19 convalescent patients and infection-naive vaccine recipients. The full study included around nine COVID-19 convalescent patients and several SARS-CoV-2-naive healthy vaccine recipients. Each participant got two doses of an mRNA SARS-CoV-2 vaccine, either BNT162b2 or mRNA-1273.

Study-wide findings and limitations: Marked clonal contraction was observed in both infection-induced and vaccine-induced clones at late post-vaccination timepoints, consistent with waning T cell responses. Among healthy vaccine recipients, nearly all vaccine-induced clones were SARS-CoV-2 mono-reactive, and just 1 of 255 was cross-reactive with common cold coronaviruses. The study was limited by a small number of convalescent patients, and early post-infection timepoints were lacking.

Libraries were prepared through the immunoSEQ multiplex PCR assay. DNA from the CD4+ T cells that had been cultured and isolated underwent TCR beta CDR3 sequencing. On the authors' methods: Non-productive TCR sequences were discarded, and reads were trimmed to the CDR3 region, with only CDR3s of 7 or more amino acids retained. The MANAFEST web app was used to pick out antigen-specific clonotypes by comparing their expansion in peptide wells with that in reference cultures. Positive clones required FDR<0.05 expansion versus reference and all other wells, odds ratio above 5, and frequency above 0.1% in two replicate wells. A clonotype was called cross-reactive if it was significantly expanded both in SARS-CoV-2 spike wells and in at least one common cold coronavirus spike condition. CDR3 similarity was assessed by Levenshtein distance with the stringdist R package, and unrooted trees were built with ape in R 3.6.1. TCRdb re-hosts the immuneACCESS table, in-frame sequences only. Its copies lack some clones; in the studies checked, an unresolved V gene accounts for under half of them, and the cause for the rest is not known. That table is the source of V, J and clone size, and D and trimming were worked out from the DNA. Counted in this sample were tens of thousands of clones; roughly 87% of them appeared once. The ten largest clonotypes hold less than 3.5% of the sample.

After approximately 11 days of culture, CD4+ T cells were isolated with the EasySep CD4+ T cell isolation kit. Healthy vaccine recipients had no prior SARS-CoV-2 infection, confirmed by negative nucleocapsid antibodies before and after vaccination. Half of the culture medium was replaced with fresh IL-2-containing medium on days 3 and 7. Each peptide stimulation condition was cultured in triplicate wells unless otherwise noted. PBMC were separated from whole blood using Ficoll-Paque Plus gradient centrifugation and were then either cryopreserved at -140C or used fresh. Genomic DNA was extracted from cultured CD4+ T cells with the QIAamp micro DNA kit. Sequences MNHNY (CDR1) and SVGAGI (CDR2) are obtained from the germline V gene (reference sequence). Reading from cysteine to phenylalanine, the CDR3 counts 15 amino acids. The retained sequence is limited to the CDR3, 45 bases, with the frame set at the first base. Clipping removes 2 bases from V and 3 bases from J, with 1 as the unmatched junction base count.

This material consisted of CD4+ T cells from PBMCs cultured without peptide, taken before COVID-19 vaccination. The chain couples TRBV6-6 to TRBJ1-1; 12 central nucleotides agree with TRBD1. The sequence derives from a human donor who received a COVID-19 vaccine. The DNA sequence is as follows: TGTGCCAGCAGTTACCGGGACAGGGGGCACACTGAAGCTTTCTTT. Its protein is CASSYRDRGHTEAFF.